A selection of T cell receptor beta chains follows, all from one sample in a study of shared clonotypes between healthy human individuals. This table comes from immunoSEQ multiplex PCR, and its TCRdb copy is limited to in-frame clones, with some not included. This sample yields about half a million clones, of which about 85% are seen a single time; less than 15% belongs to the top ten. The sequencing sample was made of PBMCs. Receptors were obtained from a woman in her forties in good health. Some clones in this sample may be carry-over from other donors' samples. Each CDR3 is given with its conserved first and last residue. The D gene is left open where the match is weak. Clone size is not always given. Where it is, it says once, few, many or a class for expanded clones.

d_call,j_call,v_call,clone_size,cdr3_nt,cdr3_aa
TRBD2,TRBJ2-7,TRBV5-1,.,TGCGCCAGCAGCTTGGGGACTAGCGGCACCTACGAGCAGTACTTC,CASSLGTSGTYEQYF
.,TRBJ1-2,TRBV5-8,few,TGTGCCAGCAGTCCCCGCCGGGGCTTCAACTATGGCTACACCTTC,CASSPRRGFNYGYTF
.,TRBJ2-3,TRBV7-2,.,TGTGCCAGCAGCTTAACCCGGAGCGCTACTAGGGATTTT,CASSLTRSATRDF
.,TRBJ2-3,TRBV6-1,.,TGTGCCAGCAGTGAGATAGGTAGAGATACGCAGTATTTT,CASSEIGRDTQYF
.,TRBJ2-3,TRBV30,.,TGTGCCTGGACTCCTCTGAGGCTTGGGGATACGCAGTATTTT,CAWTPLRLGDTQYF
.,TRBJ2-1,TRBV9,.,TGTGCCAGCAGCGTAGAATGGGACTCCTACAATGAGCAGTTCTTC,CASSVEWDSYNEQFF
TRBD1,TRBJ2-3,TRBV5-1,.,TGCGCCAGCAGCCTCGGGACAGGGGCTGGCACAGATACGCAGTATTTT,CASSLGTGAGTDTQYF
TRBD2,TRBJ2-1,TRBV5-4,.,TGTGCCAGCAGCTCGGCCTGGGGAGCGGGAGCTTACAATGAGCAGTTCTTC,CASSSAWGAGAYNEQFF
TRBD2,TRBJ2-7,TRBV30,.,TGTGCCTGGACCCCCATAGCGGGAGGGGTATACGAGCAGTACTTC,CAWTPIAGGVYEQYF
TRBD2,TRBJ2-7,TRBV5-1,.,TGCGCCAGCAGCTTGGGTCTAGCGGCGAATTCCTACGAGCAGTACTTC,CASSLGLAANSYEQYF
.,TRBJ2-7,TRBV6-5,.,TGTGCCAGCAGGGGGCCCTCCTACGAGCAGTACTTC,CASRGPSYEQYF
.,TRBJ2-1,TRBV7-3,.,TGTGCCAGCAGTCCTAGCGCCTACAATGAGCAGTTCTTC,CASSPSAYNEQFF
.,TRBJ2-7,TRBV6-5,.,TGTGCCAGCAGTTCCCTCGGCGGGACGGGCGACGAGCAGTACTTC,CASSSLGGTGDEQYF
.,TRBJ2-2,TRBV7-3,.,TGTGCCAGCAGCTTAAACGCAGCCACGAACACCGGGGAGCTGTTTTTT,CASSLNAATNTGELFF
TRBD1,TRBJ2-3,TRBV7-8,.,TGTGCCAGCAGCCGGACAGGGTACACAGATACGCAGTATTTT,CASSRTGYTDTQYF
.,TRBJ2-3,TRBV9,few,TGTGCCAGCAACCCGTCAGCGAGGGCAGATACGCAGTATTTT,CASNPSARADTQYF
TRBD2,TRBJ2-1,TRBV10-2,.,TGCGCCAGCGCAACTTCTAGCGGGGGTCTTAATGAGCAGTTCTTC,CASATSSGGLNEQFF
TRBD1,TRBJ2-1,TRBV5-4,.,TGTGCCAGCAGCTTGGGACAGGGGATATATGAGCAGTTCTTC,CASSLGQGIYEQFF
TRBD2,TRBJ2-1,TRBV27,once,TGTGCCAGCAGTTTATCGAGATTTGTCACTAGCGGGTATTACAATGAGCAGTTCTTC,CASSLSRFVTSGYYNEQFF
.,TRBJ2-6,TRBV7-9,.,TGTGCCAGCAGCCAACCAGGGCGTTCGGGGGCCAACGTCCTGACTTTC,CASSQPGRSGANVLTF
TRBD1,TRBJ1-2,TRBV4-3,few,TGCGCCAGCAGCCTCGGTTTAGACAGGGGTTTTGGCTACACCTTC,CASSLGLDRGFGYTF
.,TRBJ2-7,TRBV25-1,.,TGTGCCAGCAGTGAACTCCCCTACGAGCAGTACTTC,CASSELPYEQYF
TRBD2,TRBJ2-7,TRBV4-1,.,TGCGCCAGCAGCCAAGTGCCCAGCGGGAGGGCCTACGAGCAGTACTTC,CASSQVPSGRAYEQYF
TRBD2,TRBJ2-3,TRBV18,.,TGTGCCAGCTCACCACTGCGGGAGCTGAAAGATACGCAGTATTTT,CASSPLRELKDTQYF
.,TRBJ2-5,TRBV28,.,TGTGCCAGCAGTTTATTTGAGGCACGAGAGCAGTACTTC,CASSLFEAREQYF
TRBD1,TRBJ1-5,TRBV27,once,TGTGCCAGCAGTTTAAGGGACAGGCGTCGCCAGCATTTT,CASSLRDRRRQHF
.,TRBJ2-2,TRBV28,.,TGTGCCAGCAGTTTAGGGGCCCCCGGGGAGCTGTTTTTT,CASSLGAPGELFF
.,TRBJ2-1,TRBV15,.,TGTGCCACCAGCAGAGAGGTGGGAGACGGGACAGAGCAGTTCTTC,CATSREVGDGTEQFF
TRBD1,TRBJ2-7,TRBV28,.,TGTGCCAGCAGGGACAGGGGCTACGAGCAGTACTTC,CASRDRGYEQYF
TRBD1,TRBJ1-2,TRBV5-4,.,TGTGCCAGCAGTTACGACAGGGGGCACGGCTACACCTTC,CASSYDRGHGYTF
.,TRBJ1-6,TRBV28,.,TGTGCCAGCAGTTTATCGGGCGCACGCTCCTATAATTCACCCCTCCACTTT,CASSLSGARSYNSPLHF
TRBD1,TRBJ1-1,TRBV19,.,TGTGCCAGTACCGAAGGGGCAGGGGGGGCCACTGAAGCTTTCTTT,CASTEGAGGATEAFF
TRBD2,TRBJ2-3,TRBV5-1,.,TGCGCCAGCAGCTTTAGACTAGCGGGCCCCACAGATACGCAGTATTTT,CASSFRLAGPTDTQYF
TRBD2,TRBJ2-7,TRBV18,.,TGTGCCAGCTCACCTCGGACTAGGGCCCTCTACGAGCAGTACTTC,CASSPRTRALYEQYF
.,TRBJ2-1,TRBV28,.,TGTGCCAGCCTACCTGGGTGGGGGTACAATGAGCAGTTCTTC,CASLPGWGYNEQFF
TRBD1,TRBJ1-5,TRBV19,once,TGTGCCAGTAGTATACAGAACAGGGGGAGTGGCTCAGCTCAGCCCCAGCATTTT,CASSIQNRGSGSAQPQHF
.,TRBJ2-6,TRBV30,.,TGTGCCTGGAGGCCGGGACGGGGAATTGGGGCCAACGTCCTGACTTTC,CAWRPGRGIGANVLTF
TRBD2,TRBJ2-2,TRBV4-2,few,TGTGCCAGCAGCTACAGCGGGAGGGACACCGGGGAGCTGTTTTTT,CASSYSGRDTGELFF